This T cell receptor beta chain derives from a study of blood T cells in healthy people across ages. This clonotype was counted a few times. Combining a sample-barcoded 5' primer with a J-beta primer mix, a second PCR ran for roughly 6 to 12 cycles. TCRdb reprocessed the 5' RACE reads with MiXCR, giving one entry per CDR3 protein. Of about 500,000 distinct CDR3 sequences listed, about 24% are singletons. The CDR3 consists of 15 residues. Per the germline V gene, CDR1 is MDHEN and CDR2 is SYDVKM. The V end lost 4 bases, the J end lost 0 bases, and 10 bases lay between the germline ends. These data also formed part of another study, on T cells of mothers and their children.

The rearrangement joins TRBV28 to TRBJ1-3; D is possibly TRBD1 (6 bases). Sequencing was done on a sample of blood. This receptor was identified in a boy younger than 18 in good health. CDR3 amino acids: CASSSTGRSGNTIYF. The CDR3 DNA is TGTGCCAGCAGTTCCACAGGGCGCTCTGGAAACACCATATATTTT.